The 2 T cell receptor beta chains below all came from one sample that was sequenced in a study of blood T cell repertoires in COVID-19. The method was immunoSEQ multiplex PCR; TCRdb's version includes in-frame clones alone and lacks a portion of them. The sample lists some 170,000 clones; 75% to 90% were seen once. Specimen: peripheral blood. These receptors came from a woman aged 80 or over with active or convalescent COVID-19.

This clone was observed a handful of times. The rearrangement joins TRBV6-5 to TRBJ1-1, with 12 bases lining up with TRBD1. This CDR3 comprises 16 residues. V was clipped by 2 bases and J by 1 base; unmatched bases: 2. CDR1 MNHEY and CDR2 SVGAGI come from the germline V gene. CDR3 residues: CASSYRDRGRNTEAFF. The DNA of the CDR3 is TGTGCCAGCAGTTACCGGGACAGGGGGCGGAACACTGAAGCTTTCTTT.

This chain links TRBV7-9 with TRBJ2-7, with 8 bases lining up with TRBD1. Germline V gene data show CDR1 as SEHNR and CDR2 as FQNEAQ (reference sequence). The CDR3 runs to 15 residues. After removal of 0 bases from V and 3 bases from J, the junction contained 4 bases not matched to a gene. The CDR3 reads CASSLASGQGYEQYF. CDR3 DNA sequence: TGTGCCAGCAGCTTAGCTTCCGGACAGGGCTACGAGCAGTACTTC.